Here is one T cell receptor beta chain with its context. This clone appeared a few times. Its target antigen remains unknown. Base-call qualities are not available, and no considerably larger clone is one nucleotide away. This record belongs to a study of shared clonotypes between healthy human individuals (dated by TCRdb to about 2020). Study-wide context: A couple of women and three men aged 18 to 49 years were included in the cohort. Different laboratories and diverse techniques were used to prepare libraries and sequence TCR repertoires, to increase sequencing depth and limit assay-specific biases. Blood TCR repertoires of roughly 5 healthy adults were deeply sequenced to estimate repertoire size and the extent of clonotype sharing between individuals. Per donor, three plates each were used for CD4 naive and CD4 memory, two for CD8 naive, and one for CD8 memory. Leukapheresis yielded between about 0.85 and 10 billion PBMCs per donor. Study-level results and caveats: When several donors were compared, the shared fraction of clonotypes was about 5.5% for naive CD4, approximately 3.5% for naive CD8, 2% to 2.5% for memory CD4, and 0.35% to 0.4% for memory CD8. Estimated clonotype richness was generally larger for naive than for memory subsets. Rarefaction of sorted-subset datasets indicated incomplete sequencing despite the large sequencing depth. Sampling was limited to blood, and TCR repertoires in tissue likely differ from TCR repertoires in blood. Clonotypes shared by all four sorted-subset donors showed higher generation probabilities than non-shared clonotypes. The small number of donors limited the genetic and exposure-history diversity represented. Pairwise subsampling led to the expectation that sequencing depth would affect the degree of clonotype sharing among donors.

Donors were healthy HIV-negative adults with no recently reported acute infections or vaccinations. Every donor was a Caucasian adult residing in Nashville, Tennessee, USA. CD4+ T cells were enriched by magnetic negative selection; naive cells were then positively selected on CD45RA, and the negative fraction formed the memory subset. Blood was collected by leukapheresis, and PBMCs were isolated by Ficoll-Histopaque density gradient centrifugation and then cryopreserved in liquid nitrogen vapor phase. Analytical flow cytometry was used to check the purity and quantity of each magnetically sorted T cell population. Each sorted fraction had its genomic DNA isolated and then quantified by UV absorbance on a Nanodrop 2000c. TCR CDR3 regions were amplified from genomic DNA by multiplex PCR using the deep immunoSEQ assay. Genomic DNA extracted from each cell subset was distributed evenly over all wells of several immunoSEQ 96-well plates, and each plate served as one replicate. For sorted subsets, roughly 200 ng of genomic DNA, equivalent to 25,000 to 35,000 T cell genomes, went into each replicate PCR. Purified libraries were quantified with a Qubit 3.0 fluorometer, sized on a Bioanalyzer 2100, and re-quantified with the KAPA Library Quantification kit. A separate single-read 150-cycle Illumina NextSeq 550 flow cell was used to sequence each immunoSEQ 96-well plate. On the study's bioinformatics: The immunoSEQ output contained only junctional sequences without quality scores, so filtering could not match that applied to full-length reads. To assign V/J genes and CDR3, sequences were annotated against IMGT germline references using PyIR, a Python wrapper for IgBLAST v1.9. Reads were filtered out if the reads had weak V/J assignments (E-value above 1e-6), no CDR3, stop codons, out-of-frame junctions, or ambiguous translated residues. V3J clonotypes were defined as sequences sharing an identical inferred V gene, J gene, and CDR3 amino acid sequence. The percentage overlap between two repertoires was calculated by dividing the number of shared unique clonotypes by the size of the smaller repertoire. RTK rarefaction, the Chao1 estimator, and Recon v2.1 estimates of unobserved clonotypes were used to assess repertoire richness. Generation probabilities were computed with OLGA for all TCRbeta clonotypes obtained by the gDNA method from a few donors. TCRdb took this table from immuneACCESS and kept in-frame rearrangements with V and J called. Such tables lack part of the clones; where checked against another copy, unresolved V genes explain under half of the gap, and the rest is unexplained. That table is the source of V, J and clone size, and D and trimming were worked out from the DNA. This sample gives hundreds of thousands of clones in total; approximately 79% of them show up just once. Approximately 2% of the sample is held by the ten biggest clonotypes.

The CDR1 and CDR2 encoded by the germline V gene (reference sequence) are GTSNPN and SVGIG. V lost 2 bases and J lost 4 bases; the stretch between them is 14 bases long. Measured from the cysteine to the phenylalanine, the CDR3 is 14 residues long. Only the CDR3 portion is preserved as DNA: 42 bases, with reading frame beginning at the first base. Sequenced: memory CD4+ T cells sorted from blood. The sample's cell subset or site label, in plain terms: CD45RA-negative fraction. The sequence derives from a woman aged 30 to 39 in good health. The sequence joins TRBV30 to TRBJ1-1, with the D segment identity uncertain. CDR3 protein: CAWSKENGGTEAFF. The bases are TGTGCCTGGAGTAAGGAGAACGGTGGCACTGAAGCTTTCTTT.